This note documents a single TCR beta chain sequence. Its target is not known. These data are taken from a study of OX40 agonist ivuxolimab in advanced cancers. Findings and caveats of the study: Doses of 0.1 to 3.0 mg/kg were accompanied by clonal expansion of CD4+ and CD8+ blood T cells by week 6.

TCRdb's table, derived via immunoSEQ multiplex PCR, lists solely in-frame clones and lacks some. The sample lists approximately 40,000 clones, approximately 90% occurring once. The trim removed 4 bases at V and 3 bases at J, leaving 2 bases unmatched. The length of the CDR3 is 14 residues. The germline gives CDR1 SEHNR, CDR2 FQNEAQ (reference sequence). The genes are TRBV7-9 and TRBJ2-2; 7 nucleotides agree with TRBD1. The TCR was taken from an adult with an advanced solid tumor such as melanoma, head and neck, liver or kidney cancer. The sample was CD4+ or CD8+ T cells sorted from blood, taken in a trial of the OX40 agonist ivuxolimab. For the CDR3, the DNA is TGTGCCAGCAGCTGGGGACAGTACACCGGGGAGCTGTTTTTT. As protein: CASSWGQYTGELFF.